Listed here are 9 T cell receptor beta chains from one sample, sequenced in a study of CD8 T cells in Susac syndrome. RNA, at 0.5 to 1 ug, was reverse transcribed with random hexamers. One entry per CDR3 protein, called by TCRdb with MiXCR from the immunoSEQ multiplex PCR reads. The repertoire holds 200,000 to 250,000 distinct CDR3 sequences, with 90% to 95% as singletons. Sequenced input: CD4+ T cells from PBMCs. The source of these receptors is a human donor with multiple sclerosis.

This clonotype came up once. CDR3 sequence: CASSGRGSTNEKLFF. CDR3 in DNA: TGCGCCAGCAGCGGGCGGGGGTCAACTAATGAAAAACTGTTTTTT. V usage is TRBV5-1 and J usage is TRBJ1-4, with a tentative D call TRBD1 (5 bases). This CDR3 region has 15 residues. Germline CDR1 SGHRS, CDR2 YFSETQ. The V gene lost 4 bases and the J gene lost 0 bases, with 10 bases spanning the gap.

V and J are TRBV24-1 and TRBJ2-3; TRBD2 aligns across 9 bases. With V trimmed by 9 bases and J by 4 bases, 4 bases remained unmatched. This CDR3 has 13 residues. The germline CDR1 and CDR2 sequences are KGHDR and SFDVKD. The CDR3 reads CATEREASDTQYF. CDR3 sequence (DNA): TGTGCCACCGAGCGGGAGGCATCAGATACGCAGTATTTT.

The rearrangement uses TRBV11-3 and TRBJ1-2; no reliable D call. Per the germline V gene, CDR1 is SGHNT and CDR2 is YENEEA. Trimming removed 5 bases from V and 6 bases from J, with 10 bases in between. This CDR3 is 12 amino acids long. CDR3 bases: TGTGCCAGCAGCGGAGGGTTCGATGGCTACACCTTC. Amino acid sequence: CASSGGFDGYTF.

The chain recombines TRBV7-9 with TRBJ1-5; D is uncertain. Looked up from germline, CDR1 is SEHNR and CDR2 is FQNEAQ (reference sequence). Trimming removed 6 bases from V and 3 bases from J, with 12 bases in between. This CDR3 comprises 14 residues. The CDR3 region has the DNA TGTGCCAGCAGTCCAGACATATCCAATCAGCCCCAGCATTTT. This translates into CASSPDISNQPQHF.

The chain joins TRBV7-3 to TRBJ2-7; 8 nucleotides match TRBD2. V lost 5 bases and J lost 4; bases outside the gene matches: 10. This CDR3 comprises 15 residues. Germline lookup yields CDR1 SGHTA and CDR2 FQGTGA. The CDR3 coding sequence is TGTGCCAGCAGCCCCGGACTAGCTCCCGCATACGAGCAGTACTTC. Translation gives CASSPGLAPAYEQYF.

This CDR3 is CASSEDFYNEQFF. CDR3 coding DNA: TGTGCCAGCAGCGAAGACTTCTACAATGAGCAGTTCTTC. The rearrangement links TRBV5-4 to TRBJ2-1; D uncertain. The V end lost 4 bases, the J end lost 3 bases, and 8 bases lay between the germline ends. CDR3 size: 13 residues. CDR1 and CDR2 from the germline V gene are SGHNT and YYREEE (reference sequence).

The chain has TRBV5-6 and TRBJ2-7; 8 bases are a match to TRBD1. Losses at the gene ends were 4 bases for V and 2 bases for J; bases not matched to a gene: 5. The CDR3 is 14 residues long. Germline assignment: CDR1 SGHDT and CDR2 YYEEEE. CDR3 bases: TGTGCCAGCAGCCCGGACAGGGTACCCTACGAGCAGTACTTC. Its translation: CASSPDRVPYEQYF. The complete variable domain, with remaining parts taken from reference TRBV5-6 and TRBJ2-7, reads DAGVTQSPTHLIKTRGQQVTLRCSPKSGHDTVSWYQQALGQGPQFIFQYYEEEERQRGNFPDRFSGHQFPNYSSELNVNALLLGDSALYLCASSPDRVPYEQYFGPGTRLTVT.

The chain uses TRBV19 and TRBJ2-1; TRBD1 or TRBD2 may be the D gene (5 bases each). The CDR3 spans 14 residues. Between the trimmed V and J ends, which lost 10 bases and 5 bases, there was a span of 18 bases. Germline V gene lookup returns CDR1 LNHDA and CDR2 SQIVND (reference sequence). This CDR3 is CATSRDPTNNEQFF. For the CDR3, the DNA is TGTGCCACCTCGAGGGACCCTACGAACAATGAGCAGTTCTTC.

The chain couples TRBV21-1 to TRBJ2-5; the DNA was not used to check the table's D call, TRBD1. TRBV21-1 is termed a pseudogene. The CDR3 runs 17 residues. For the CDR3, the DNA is TGTGCCAGCAGCAAAGATTCCCCTAAGACAGCCGCCGAGACCCAGTACTTC. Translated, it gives CASSKDSPKTAAETQYF.